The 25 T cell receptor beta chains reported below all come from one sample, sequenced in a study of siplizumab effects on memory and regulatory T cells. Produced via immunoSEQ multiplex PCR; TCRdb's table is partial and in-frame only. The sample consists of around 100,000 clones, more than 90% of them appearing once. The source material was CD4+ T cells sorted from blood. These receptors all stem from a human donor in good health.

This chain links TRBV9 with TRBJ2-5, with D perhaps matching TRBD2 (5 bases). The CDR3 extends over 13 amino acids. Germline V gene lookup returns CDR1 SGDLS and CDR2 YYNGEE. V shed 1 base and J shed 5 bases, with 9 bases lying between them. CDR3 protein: CASSVRTGETQYF. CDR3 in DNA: TGTGCCAGCAGCGTAAGGACGGGGGAGACCCAGTACTTC. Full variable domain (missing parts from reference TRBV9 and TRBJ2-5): DSGVTQTPKHLITATGQRVTLRCSPRSGDLSVYWYQQSLDQGLQFLIQYYNGEERAKGNILERFSAQQFPDLHSELNLSSLELGDSALYFCASSVRTGETQYFGPGTRLLVL.

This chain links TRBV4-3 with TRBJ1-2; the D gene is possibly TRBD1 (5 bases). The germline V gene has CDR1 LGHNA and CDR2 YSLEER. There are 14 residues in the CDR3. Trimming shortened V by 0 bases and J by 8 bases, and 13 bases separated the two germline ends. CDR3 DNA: TGCGCCAGCAGCCAAGAGCTGGGGGTGGGAGGCTACACCTTC. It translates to CASSQELGVGGYTF.

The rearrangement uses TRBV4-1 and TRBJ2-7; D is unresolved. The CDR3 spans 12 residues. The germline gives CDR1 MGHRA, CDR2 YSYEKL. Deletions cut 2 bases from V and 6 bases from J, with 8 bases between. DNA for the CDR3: TGCGCCAGCAGCCAACAGGTATCCGAGCAGTACTTC. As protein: CASSQQVSEQYF.

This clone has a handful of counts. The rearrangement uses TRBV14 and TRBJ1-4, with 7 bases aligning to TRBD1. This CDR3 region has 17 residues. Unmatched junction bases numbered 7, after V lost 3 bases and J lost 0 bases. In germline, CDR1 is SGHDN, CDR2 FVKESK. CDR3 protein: CASSQMGGQTTNEKLFF. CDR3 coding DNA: TGTGCCAGCAGCCAGATGGGGGGACAGACAACTAATGAAAAACTGTTTTTT.

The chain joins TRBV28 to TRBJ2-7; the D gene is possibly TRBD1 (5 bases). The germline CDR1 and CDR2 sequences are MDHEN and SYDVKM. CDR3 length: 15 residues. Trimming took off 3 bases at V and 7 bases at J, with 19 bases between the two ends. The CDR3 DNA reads TGTGCCAGCAGTTTGATCGGCAGGGTGTCGGAAGAGCAGTACTTC. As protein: CASSLIGRVSEEQYF.

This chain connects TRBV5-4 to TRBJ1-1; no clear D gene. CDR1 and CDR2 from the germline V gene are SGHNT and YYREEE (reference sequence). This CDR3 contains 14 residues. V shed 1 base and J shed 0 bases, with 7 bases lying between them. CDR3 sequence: CASSLRDMNTEAFF. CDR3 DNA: TGTGCCAGCAGCTTGCGAGACATGAACACTGAAGCTTTCTTT.

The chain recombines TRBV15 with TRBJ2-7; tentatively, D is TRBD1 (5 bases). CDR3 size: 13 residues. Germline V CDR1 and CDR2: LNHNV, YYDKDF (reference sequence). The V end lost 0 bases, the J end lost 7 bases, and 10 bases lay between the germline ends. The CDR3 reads CATSRDQRQEQYF. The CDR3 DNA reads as TGTGCCACCAGCAGAGATCAGCGACAGGAGCAGTACTTC.

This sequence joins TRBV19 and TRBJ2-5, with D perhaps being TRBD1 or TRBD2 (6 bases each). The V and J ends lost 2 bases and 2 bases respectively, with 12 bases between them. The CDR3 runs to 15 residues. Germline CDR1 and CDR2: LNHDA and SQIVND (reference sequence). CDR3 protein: CASSIFGGQQETQYF. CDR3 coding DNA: TGTGCCAGTAGTATATTCGGGGGCCAACAAGAGACCCAGTACTTC.

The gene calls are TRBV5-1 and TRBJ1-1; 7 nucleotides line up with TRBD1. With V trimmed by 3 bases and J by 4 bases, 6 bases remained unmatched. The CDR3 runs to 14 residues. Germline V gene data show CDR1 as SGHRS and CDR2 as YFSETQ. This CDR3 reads CASSSRTGITEAFF. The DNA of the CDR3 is TGCGCCAGCAGCTCCCGGACAGGAATCACTGAAGCTTTCTTT.

The DNA for the CDR3 is TGTGCCAGCACAGGAAGGGACTACGAGCAGTACTTC. This sequence encodes CASTGRDYEQYF. This sequence joins TRBV27 and TRBJ2-7; D call uncertain. V was pared by 7 bases and J by 3 bases, with 10 bases between. CDR1 MNHEY and CDR2 SMNVEV come from the germline V gene (reference sequence). The CDR3 has 12 residues.

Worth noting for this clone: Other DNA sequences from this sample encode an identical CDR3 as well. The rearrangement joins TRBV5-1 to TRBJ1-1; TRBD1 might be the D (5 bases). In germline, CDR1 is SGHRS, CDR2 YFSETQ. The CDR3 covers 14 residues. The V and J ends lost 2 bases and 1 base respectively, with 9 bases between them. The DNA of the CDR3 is TGCGCCAGCAGCTTAGAGGGGACGAACACTGAAGCTTTCTTT. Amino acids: CASSLEGTNTEAFF. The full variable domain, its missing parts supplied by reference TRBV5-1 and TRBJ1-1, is KAGVTQTPRYLIKTRGQQVTLSCSPISGHRSVSWYQQTPGQGLQFLFEYFSETQRNKGNFPGRFSGRQFSNSRSEMNVSTLELGDSALYLCASSLEGTNTEAFFGQGTRLTVV.

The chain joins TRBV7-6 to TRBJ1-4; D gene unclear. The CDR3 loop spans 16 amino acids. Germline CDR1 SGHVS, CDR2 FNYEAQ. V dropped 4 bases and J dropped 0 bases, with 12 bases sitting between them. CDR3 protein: CASSSPAGATNEKLFF. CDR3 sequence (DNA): TGTGCCAGCAGCTCACCGGCGGGAGCAACTAATGAAAAACTGTTTTTT.

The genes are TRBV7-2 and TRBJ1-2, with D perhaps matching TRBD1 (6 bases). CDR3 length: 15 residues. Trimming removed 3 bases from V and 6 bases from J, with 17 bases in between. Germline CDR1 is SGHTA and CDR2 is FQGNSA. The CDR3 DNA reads TGTGCCAGCAGCTTGGGGGCGGAGCCGTTTGATGGCTACACCTTC. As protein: CASSLGAEPFDGYTF.

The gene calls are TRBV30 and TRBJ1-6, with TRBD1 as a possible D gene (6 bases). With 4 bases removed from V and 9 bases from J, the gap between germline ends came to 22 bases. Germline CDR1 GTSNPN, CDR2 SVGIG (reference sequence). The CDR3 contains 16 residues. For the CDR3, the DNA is TGTGCCTGGACCTTCGTAGGGTCGGGGGGCGGTTCACCCCTCCACTTT. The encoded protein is CAWTFVGSGGGSPLHF.

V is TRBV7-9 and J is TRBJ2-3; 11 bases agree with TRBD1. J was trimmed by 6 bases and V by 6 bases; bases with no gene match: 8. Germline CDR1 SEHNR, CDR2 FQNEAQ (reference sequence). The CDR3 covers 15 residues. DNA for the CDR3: TGTGCCAGCAGTTCTGGACAGGGGGCGTGGGATACGCAGTATTTT. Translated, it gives CASSSGQGAWDTQYF.

CDR3 sequence reads: CASSKGLAFDTQYF. CDR3 DNA: TGTGCCAGCAGCAAAGGTCTAGCATTCGATACGCAGTATTTT. The rearrangement links TRBV21-1 to TRBJ2-3; the table names TRBD2, a call not compared with the DNA. TRBV21-1 is listed as a pseudogene. The length of the CDR3 is 14 residues.

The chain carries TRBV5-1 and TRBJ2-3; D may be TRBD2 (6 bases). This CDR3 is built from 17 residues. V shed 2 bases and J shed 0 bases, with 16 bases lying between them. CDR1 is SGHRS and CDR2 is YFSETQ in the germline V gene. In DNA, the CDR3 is TGCGCCAGCAGCTTAACGCCCCGGGACTTGAGCACAGATACGCAGTATTTT. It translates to CASSLTPRDLSTDTQYF.

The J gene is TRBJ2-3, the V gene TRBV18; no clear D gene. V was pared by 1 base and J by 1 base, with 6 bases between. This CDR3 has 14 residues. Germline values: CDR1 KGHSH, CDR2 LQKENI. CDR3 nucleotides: TGTGCCAGCTCACCACGGTCGGGCACAGATACGCAGTATTTT. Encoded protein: CASSPRSGTDTQYF.

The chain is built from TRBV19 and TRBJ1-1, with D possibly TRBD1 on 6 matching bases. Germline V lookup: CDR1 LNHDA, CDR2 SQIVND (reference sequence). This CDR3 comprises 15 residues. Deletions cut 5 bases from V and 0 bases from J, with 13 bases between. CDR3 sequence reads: CASSVRTEMNTEAFF. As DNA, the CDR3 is TGTGCCAGTAGTGTCCGGACAGAAATGAACACTGAAGCTTTCTTT.

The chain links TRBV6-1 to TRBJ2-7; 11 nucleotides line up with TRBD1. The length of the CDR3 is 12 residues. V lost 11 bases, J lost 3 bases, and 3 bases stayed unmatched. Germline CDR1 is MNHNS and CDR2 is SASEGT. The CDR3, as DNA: TGTGCCTCCGGGACAGGGGGCTACGAGCAGTACTTC. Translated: CASGTGGYEQYF.

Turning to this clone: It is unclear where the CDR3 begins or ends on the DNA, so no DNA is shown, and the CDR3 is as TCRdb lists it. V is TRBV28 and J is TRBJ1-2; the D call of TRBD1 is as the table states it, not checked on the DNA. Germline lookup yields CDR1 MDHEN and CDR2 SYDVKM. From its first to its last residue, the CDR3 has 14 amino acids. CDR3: CASSFLETAYGYTF.

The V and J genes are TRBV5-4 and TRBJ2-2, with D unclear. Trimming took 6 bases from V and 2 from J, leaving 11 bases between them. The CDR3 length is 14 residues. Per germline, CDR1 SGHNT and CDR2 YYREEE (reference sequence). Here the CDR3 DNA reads TGTGCCAGCACTCAAGGCCTCAACACCGGGGAGCTGTTTTTT. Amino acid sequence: CASTQGLNTGELFF.

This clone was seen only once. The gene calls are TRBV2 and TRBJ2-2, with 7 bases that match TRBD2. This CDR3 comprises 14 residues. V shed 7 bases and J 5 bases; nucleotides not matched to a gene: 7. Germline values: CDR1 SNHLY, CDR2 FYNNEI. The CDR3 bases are TGTGCCAGCACTGCAAGCGGGGTAACCGGGGAGCTGTTTTTT. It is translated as CASTASGVTGELFF.

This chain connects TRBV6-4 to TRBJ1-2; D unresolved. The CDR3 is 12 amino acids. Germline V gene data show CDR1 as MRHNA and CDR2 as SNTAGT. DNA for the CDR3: TGTGCATTGACCGAATTCATGAATGGCTACACCTTC. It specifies CALTEFMNGYTF.

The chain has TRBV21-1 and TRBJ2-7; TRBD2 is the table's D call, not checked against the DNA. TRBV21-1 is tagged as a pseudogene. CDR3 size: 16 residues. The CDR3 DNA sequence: TGTGCCAGCAGCAAAGGGAGAGTCCGGGTATGCTACGAGCAGTACTTC. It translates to CASSKGRVRVCYEQYF.